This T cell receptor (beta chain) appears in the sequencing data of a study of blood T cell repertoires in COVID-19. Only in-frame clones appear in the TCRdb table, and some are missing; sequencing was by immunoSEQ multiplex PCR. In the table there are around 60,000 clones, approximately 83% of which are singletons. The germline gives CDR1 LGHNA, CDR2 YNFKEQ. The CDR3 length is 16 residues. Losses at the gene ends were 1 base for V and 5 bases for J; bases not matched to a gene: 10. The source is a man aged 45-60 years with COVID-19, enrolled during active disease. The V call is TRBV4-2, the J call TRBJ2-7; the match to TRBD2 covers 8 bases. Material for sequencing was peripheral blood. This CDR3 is CASSQAGASGHHEQYF. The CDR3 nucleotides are TGTGCCAGCAGCCAAGCGGGGGCTAGCGGGCACCACGAGCAGTACTTC.